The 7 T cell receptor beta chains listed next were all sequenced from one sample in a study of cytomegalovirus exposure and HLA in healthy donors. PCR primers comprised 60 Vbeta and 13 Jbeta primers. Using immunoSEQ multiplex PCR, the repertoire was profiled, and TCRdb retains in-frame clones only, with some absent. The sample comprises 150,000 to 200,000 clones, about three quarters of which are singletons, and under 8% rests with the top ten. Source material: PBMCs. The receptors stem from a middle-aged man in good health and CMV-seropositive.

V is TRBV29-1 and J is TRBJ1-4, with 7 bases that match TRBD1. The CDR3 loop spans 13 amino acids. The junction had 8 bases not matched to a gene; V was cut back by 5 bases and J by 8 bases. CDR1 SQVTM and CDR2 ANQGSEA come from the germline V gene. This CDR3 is CSVMTGFSEKLFF. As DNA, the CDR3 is TGCAGCGTTATGACAGGGTTCTCCGAAAAACTGTTTTTT.

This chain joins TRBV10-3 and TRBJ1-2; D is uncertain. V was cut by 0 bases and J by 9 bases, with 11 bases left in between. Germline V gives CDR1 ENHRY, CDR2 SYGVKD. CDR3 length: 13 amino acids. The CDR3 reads CAISESRQISYTF. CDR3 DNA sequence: TGTGCCATCAGTGAGTCGAGGCAGATAAGCTACACCTTC.

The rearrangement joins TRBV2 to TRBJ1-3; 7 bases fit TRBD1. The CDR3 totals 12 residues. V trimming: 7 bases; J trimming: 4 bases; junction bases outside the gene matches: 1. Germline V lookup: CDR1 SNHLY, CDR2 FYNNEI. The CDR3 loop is CASTGGGNTIYF. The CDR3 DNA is TGTGCCAGCACAGGGGGAGGAAACACCATATATTTT.

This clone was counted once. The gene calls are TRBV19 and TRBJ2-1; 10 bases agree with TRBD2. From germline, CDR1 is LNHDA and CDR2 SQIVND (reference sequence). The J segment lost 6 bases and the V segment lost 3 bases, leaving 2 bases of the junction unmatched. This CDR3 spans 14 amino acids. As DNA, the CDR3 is TGTGCCAGTAGTATTTGGACTAGCGGCAATGAGCAGTTCTTC. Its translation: CASSIWTSGNEQFF.

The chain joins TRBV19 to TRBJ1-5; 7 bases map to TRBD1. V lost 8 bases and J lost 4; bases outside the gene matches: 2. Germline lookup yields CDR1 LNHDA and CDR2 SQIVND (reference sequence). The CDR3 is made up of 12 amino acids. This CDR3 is CASRTGNQPQHF. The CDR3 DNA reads TGTGCCAGTCGGACAGGTAATCAGCCCCAGCATTTT.

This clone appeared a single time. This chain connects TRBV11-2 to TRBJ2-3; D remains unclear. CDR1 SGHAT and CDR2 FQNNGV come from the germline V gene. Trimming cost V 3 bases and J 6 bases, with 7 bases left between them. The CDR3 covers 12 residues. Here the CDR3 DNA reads TGTGCCAGCAGCTTTAATCCCGATACGCAGTATTTT. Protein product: CASSFNPDTQYF.

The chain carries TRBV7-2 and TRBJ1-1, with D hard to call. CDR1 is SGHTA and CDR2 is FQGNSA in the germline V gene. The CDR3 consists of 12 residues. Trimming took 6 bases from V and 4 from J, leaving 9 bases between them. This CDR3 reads CASSPIGTEAFF. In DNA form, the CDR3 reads TGTGCCAGCAGTCCAATCGGCACTGAAGCTTTCTTT. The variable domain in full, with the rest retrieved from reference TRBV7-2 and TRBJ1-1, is GAGVSQSPSNKVTEKGKDVELRCDPISGHTALYWYRQSLGQGLEFLIYFQGNSAPDKSGLPSDRFSAERTGGSVSTLTIQRTQQEDSAVYLCASSPIGTEAFFGQGTRLTVV.